This TCR beta chain was retrieved from a study of T cells in Graves' hyperthyroidism and ophthalmopathy. V dropped 4 bases and J dropped 4 bases, with 11 bases sitting between them. Germline values: CDR1 SGHTA, CDR2 FQGNSA. This CDR3 comprises 14 residues. This clonotype was found many times. Amplification of TCR beta CDR3 regions was performed using RNA transcripts as template. An initial round of RT-PCR targeting the TCR CDR3 relied on the HTBI primer set. One entry per CDR3 protein results from TCRdb running MiXCR on the multiplex PCR reads. The table records around 660,000 distinct CDR3 sequences, over 40% of them present only once.

The gene calls are TRBV7-2 and TRBJ1-5, with D uncertain. Sequenced sample: peripheral blood or thyroid tissue (not recorded which). This TCR was sampled from an adult man with Graves' disease, either hyperthyroidism or ophthalmopathy (not recorded which). CDR3 nucleotide sequence: TGTGCCAGCAGCTACAACGTAGGAAATCAGCCCCAGCATTTT. Translation gives CASSYNVGNQPQHF.